This T cell receptor (beta chain) was recovered during a study of blood T cell repertoires in COVID-19. Study-level background: COVID-19 samples from acute and convalescent phases originated in the United States, Italy and Spain. Nucleic acid was either cDNA or gDNA, and it came from T cells, B-cell-depleted T cells, or PBMCs.

TCRdb's table, derived via immunoSEQ multiplex PCR, lists solely in-frame clones and lacks some. In the table there are 250,000 to 300,000 clones, roughly nine tenths of which are singletons. This CDR3 spans 16 amino acids. Germline V gene sequence: CDR1 SNHLY, CDR2 FYNNEI. In Seattle, patients joined the study during active infection and were tracked longitudinally. This clonotype originated in a woman aged 25-40 years with COVID-19, enrolled during active disease. The chain links TRBV2 to TRBJ1-1, with D perhaps matching TRBD1 (5 bases). The sequenced material came from peripheral blood. The CDR3 nucleotides read TGTGCAAGGAGGGGTGGGGCAAGTGTGGTGAACACTGAAGCTTTCTTT. Translating it yields CARRGGASVVNTEAFF.